This T cell receptor (beta chain) emerged from a study of blood T cells in healthy people across ages. A second about 7 to 12 cycle PCR used barcoded and J-beta primers. One entry per CDR3 protein, called by TCRdb with MiXCR from the 5' RACE reads. This sample has 650,000 or so distinct CDR3 sequences; around 50% occur once, and the top ten carry roughly 13%. This clonotype was counted many times. CDR3 length equals 14 residues. Germline V gene lookup returns CDR1 MNHNS and CDR2 SASEGT. V lost 6 bases, J lost 4 bases, and 1 base stayed unmatched. Each donor gave roughly 9.8 milliliters of peripheral blood. Per sample, extraction of total RNA gave at least 5 micrograms in every case.

The V and J genes are TRBV6-1 and TRBJ2-3, with TRBD2 identical over 13 bases. The TCR sequence derives from a woman of 80 years or more in good health. The sequencing input was blood. For the CDR3, the DNA is TGTGCCAGCAGGGGACTAGCGGGACCAGATACGCAGTATTTT. This encodes CASRGLAGPDTQYF.